This is a list of T cell receptor beta chains from one sample in a study of blood T cell repertoires in COVID-19. Some clones are missing from TCRdb's copy, which holds only in-frame ones; the method was immunoSEQ multiplex PCR. The sample holds about 85,000 clones; roughly 87% are singletons and the top ten take less than 6.5%. Material: peripheral blood. The receptors come from a man aged 55 to 70 with acute or convalescent COVID-19. The CDR3 runs from the conserved cysteine through the conserved F or W. A D gene is named only where the DNA matches it firmly. Where a row states a size, it is once, few, many or the class of an expanded clone; other rows omit it.

CDR3nt: TGTGCCAGCAGCTTAGGAGTTACTGGAAACACCATATATTTT
CDR3aa: CASSLGVTGNTIYF
len: 14
abundance: once
v_gene: TRBV7-8
j_gene: TRBJ1-3
d_gene: -

CDR3nt: TGTGCCACCACCTCAGGGATTGGCTATGGCTACACCTTC
CDR3aa: CATTSGIGYGYTF
len: 13
abundance: -
v_gene: TRBV6-6
j_gene: TRBJ1-2
d_gene: -

CDR3nt: TGTGCCAGCAGTTTAATCGGGCCAGGGTCGAACACTGAAGCTTTCTTT
CDR3aa: CASSLIGPGSNTEAFF
len: 16
abundance: few
v_gene: TRBV27
j_gene: TRBJ1-1
d_gene: -

CDR3nt: TGTGCCAGCAGTGAAGGGGGCACAGCCCTTAACTATGGCTACACCTTC
CDR3aa: CASSEGGTALNYGYTF
len: 16
abundance: -
v_gene: TRBV2
j_gene: TRBJ1-2
d_gene: -

CDR3nt: TGTGCCAGCTCACCACCGAACCGTGAAGGGGCTGAAGCTTTCTTT
CDR3aa: CASSPPNREGAEAFF
len: 15
abundance: once
v_gene: TRBV18
j_gene: TRBJ1-1
d_gene: -

CDR3nt: TGTGCCATCAGTGACGGTCTAGCGGGGAACAATGAGCAGTTCTTC
CDR3aa: CAISDGLAGNNEQFF
len: 15
abundance: few
v_gene: TRBV10-3
j_gene: TRBJ2-1
d_gene: TRBD2

CDR3nt: TGTGCCAGCAGCGTAGACAGTAGGACTGAAGCTTTCTTT
CDR3aa: CASSVDSRTEAFF
len: 13
abundance: -
v_gene: TRBV9
j_gene: TRBJ1-1
d_gene: -

CDR3nt: TGTGCCAGCGCGGGACAGTTGAACACTGAAGCTTTCTTT
CDR3aa: CASAGQLNTEAFF
len: 13
abundance: -
v_gene: TRBV18
j_gene: TRBJ1-1
d_gene: TRBD1

CDR3nt: TGTGCCTGGGGGGTAAGACTCCGGGATACGCAGTATTTT
CDR3aa: CAWGVRLRDTQYF
len: 13
abundance: -
v_gene: TRBV30
j_gene: TRBJ2-3
d_gene: -

CDR3nt: TGTGCCACCGGGAAACAAGAGACCCAGTACTTC
CDR3aa: CATGKQETQYF
len: 11
abundance: -
v_gene: TRBV5-4
j_gene: TRBJ2-5
d_gene: -

CDR3nt: TGTGCCAGCAGTGAACCAGTGATGAACACCGGGGAGCTGTTTTTT
CDR3aa: CASSEPVMNTGELFF
len: 15
abundance: -
v_gene: TRBV2
j_gene: TRBJ2-2
d_gene: -

CDR3nt: TGCGCCAGCAGCCCAATCGCCGGGTTCCCAGATACGCAGTATTTT
CDR3aa: CASSPIAGFPDTQYF
len: 15
abundance: once
v_gene: TRBV23-1
j_gene: TRBJ2-3
d_gene: -

CDR3nt: TGTGCCAGCAGTCCCGACGCGGGACAGGTTAACACTGAAGCTTTCTTT
CDR3aa: CASSPDAGQVNTEAFF
len: 16
abundance: once
v_gene: TRBV27
j_gene: TRBJ1-1
d_gene: TRBD1

CDR3nt: TGTGCCTGGAGTGTAGGGGCGGGGGTTCTTGAGACCCAGTACTTC
CDR3aa: CAWSVGAGVLETQYF
len: 15
abundance: -
v_gene: TRBV30
j_gene: TRBJ2-5
d_gene: TRBD2

CDR3nt: TGTGCCAGTGGGAGCACAGGGTTGGCCTCCTATGGCTACACCTTC
CDR3aa: CASGSTGLASYGYTF
len: 15
abundance: -
v_gene: TRBV19
j_gene: TRBJ1-2
d_gene: -

CDR3nt: TGTGCCACCCAGGTAACGGGACAGGTGACCACCGGGGAGCTGTTTTTT
CDR3aa: CATQVTGQVTTGELFF
len: 16
abundance: -
v_gene: TRBV19
j_gene: TRBJ2-2
d_gene: TRBD1

CDR3nt: TGTGCCAGCAGCTTCGGGGGGAACGAGCAGTACTTC
CDR3aa: CASSFGGNEQYF
len: 12
abundance: many
v_gene: TRBV5-6
j_gene: TRBJ2-7
d_gene: TRBD2

CDR3nt: TGTGCCAGCAGTGAGCAGGGCTCTCGTTCACCCCTCCACTTT
CDR3aa: CASSEQGSRSPLHF
len: 14
abundance: -
v_gene: TRBV2
j_gene: TRBJ1-6
d_gene: -

CDR3nt: TGTGCCAGCAGCTTTTCGGGGGGCCGGGTGGATGAGCAGTTCTTC
CDR3aa: CASSFSGGRVDEQFF
len: 15
abundance: once
v_gene: TRBV7-2
j_gene: TRBJ2-1
d_gene: -

CDR3nt: TGTGCCAGCAGCTTAACAGCAGGGGATGAAAAACTGTTTTTT
CDR3aa: CASSLTAGDEKLFF
len: 14
abundance: -
v_gene: TRBV7-9
j_gene: TRBJ1-4
d_gene: -

CDR3nt: TGTGCCAGCAGCCGCGTAACTAGCGGGGGTTACAATGAGCAGTTCTTC
CDR3aa: CASSRVTSGGYNEQFF
len: 16
abundance: -
v_gene: TRBV14
j_gene: TRBJ2-1
d_gene: TRBD2

CDR3nt: TGTGCCAGCAGCGCCAGGGTGTACGATGGCTACACCTTC
CDR3aa: CASSARVYDGYTF
len: 13
abundance: -
v_gene: TRBV9
j_gene: TRBJ1-2
d_gene: -

CDR3nt: TGTGCCGGACTAGGGGCTAGCACCTACGAGCAGTACTTC
CDR3aa: CAGLGASTYEQYF
len: 13
abundance: -
v_gene: TRBV2
j_gene: TRBJ2-7
d_gene: TRBD2

CDR3nt: TGCGCCAGCAGCCAAGTGCGAACGGAGGAGAACTATGGCTACACCTTC
CDR3aa: CASSQVRTEENYGYTF
len: 16
abundance: -
v_gene: TRBV4-3
j_gene: TRBJ1-2
d_gene: -

CDR3nt: TGTGCCAGCAGTTTATCGACAGGGGCGGGCTATGGCTACACCTTC
CDR3aa: CASSLSTGAGYGYTF
len: 15
abundance: once
v_gene: TRBV27
j_gene: TRBJ1-2
d_gene: TRBD1

CDR3nt: TGCGCCAGCAGCCAAGGTACGGGAGGACAGCGCAATCAGCCCCAGCATTTT
CDR3aa: CASSQGTGGQRNQPQHF
len: 17
abundance: -
v_gene: TRBV4-3
j_gene: TRBJ1-5
d_gene: -

CDR3nt: TGTGCCAGCAGTTCTAGTCTAGCGGGGGTAGGAACCGGGGAGCTGTTTTTT
CDR3aa: CASSSSLAGVGTGELFF
len: 17
abundance: -
v_gene: TRBV2
j_gene: TRBJ2-2
d_gene: TRBD2

CDR3nt: TGTGCCAGCAGTGAGGGTCTAGCGGGGGTATTCGCCGGGGAGCTGTTTTTT
CDR3aa: CASSEGLAGVFAGELFF
len: 17
abundance: -
v_gene: TRBV6-1
j_gene: TRBJ2-2
d_gene: TRBD2

CDR3nt: TGCGCCAGCAGCCACAGGGCGAAAAACAATGAGCAGTTCTTC
CDR3aa: CASSHRAKNNEQFF
len: 14
abundance: -
v_gene: TRBV4-3
j_gene: TRBJ2-1
d_gene: -

CDR3nt: TGTGCCAGCAGTTCCCACAGGGCGGCCTATGGCTACACCTTC
CDR3aa: CASSSHRAAYGYTF
len: 14
abundance: once
v_gene: TRBV6-2/TRBV6-3
j_gene: TRBJ1-2
d_gene: -

CDR3nt: TGTGCCAGTAGTATGGAGAGCTCTGGAAACACCATATATTTT
CDR3aa: CASSMESSGNTIYF
len: 14
abundance: -
v_gene: TRBV19
j_gene: TRBJ1-3
d_gene: -

CDR3nt: TGCGCCAGCAGCCAAGTTGGCGGGGGCACAGATACGCAGTATTTT
CDR3aa: CASSQVGGGTDTQYF
len: 15
abundance: -
v_gene: TRBV4-3
j_gene: TRBJ2-3
d_gene: -

CDR3nt: TGTGCCAGCAGCCAAGGGGAGGGAGTACGTGTCTCACCCCTCCACTTT
CDR3aa: CASSQGEGVRVSPLHF
len: 16
abundance: -
v_gene: TRBV3-1/TRBV3-2
j_gene: TRBJ1-6
d_gene: -

CDR3nt: TGTGCCAGCAGTGAAACGGCAGTGGACTCCCGGGAGCTGTTTTTT
CDR3aa: CASSETAVDSRELFF
len: 15
abundance: -
v_gene: TRBV25-1
j_gene: TRBJ2-2
d_gene: -

CDR3nt: TGTGCCAGCAGCGTAGGATCGGGACTAGCGGGCACCGGGGAGCTGTTTTTT
CDR3aa: CASSVGSGLAGTGELFF
len: 17
abundance: -
v_gene: TRBV9
j_gene: TRBJ2-2
d_gene: TRBD2

CDR3nt: TGTGCCAGCAGTGCACCGGGACAGGGGGTGACAGATACGCAGTATTTT
CDR3aa: CASSAPGQGVTDTQYF
len: 16
abundance: -
v_gene: TRBV6-1
j_gene: TRBJ2-3
d_gene: TRBD1

CDR3nt: TGTGCCAGCAGCTTGGGTTTGTGGGGCATCTCTGATTCACCCCTCCACTTT
CDR3aa: CASSLGLWGISDSPLHF
len: 17
abundance: -
v_gene: TRBV5-5
j_gene: TRBJ1-6
d_gene: -